These 18 T cell receptor beta chains were sequenced from one sample in a study of cytomegalovirus exposure and HLA in healthy donors. Only in-frame clones appear in the TCRdb table, and some are missing; sequencing was by immunoSEQ multiplex PCR. The top ten hold about 6.4% of the sample, which has about 150,000 clones, just under 90% seen once. Sequences were obtained from PBMCs. These receptors were obtained from a young woman in good health and CMV-seropositive.

This rearrangement joins TRBV19 to TRBJ1-1; D call uncertain. CDR3 length: 14 amino acids. The germline CDR1 and CDR2 sequences are LNHDA and SQIVND (reference sequence). Trimming took off 7 bases at V and 3 bases at J, with 15 bases between the two ends. In DNA form, the CDR3 reads TGTGCCAGTATATGGGGAGAGGCCGACACTGAAGCTTTCTTT. Protein: CASIWGEADTEAFF.

V gene TRBV28 combines with J gene TRBJ2-5; 8 bases align to TRBD2. After removal of 5 bases from V and 0 bases from J, the junction contained 11 bases not matched to a gene. Per germline, CDR1 MDHEN and CDR2 SYDVKM. This CDR3 region has 17 residues. The CDR3 loop reads CASSPSGGALYQETQYF. CDR3 bases: TGTGCCAGCAGTCCCTCGGGGGGGGCCCTGTACCAAGAGACCCAGTACTTC.

This clone was detected only a few times. CDR3 DNA sequence: TGTGCCATCAGTGCCCTCCCGACAGCCTATGGCTACACCTTC. Amino acids: CAISALPTAYGYTF. The chain uses TRBV10-3 and TRBJ1-2; a possible D gene is TRBD1 (5 bases). The CDR3 runs 14 residues. CDR1 and CDR2 from the germline V gene are ENHRY and SYGVKD. V was clipped by 4 bases and J by 4 bases, with 13 bases between them.

This chain joins TRBV11-2 and TRBJ1-1, with D unresolved. The germline V and J ends were trimmed by 1 base and 0 bases, with 9 bases remaining between them. CDR3 length: 15 amino acids. The germline V gene encodes CDR1 SGHAT and CDR2 FQNNGV. In DNA form, the CDR3 reads TGTGCCAGCAGCTTAGGGAGCGGGGTGAACACTGAAGCTTTCTTT. Translated: CASSLGSGVNTEAFF.

This clone has more than one count but fewer than ten. The J gene is TRBJ2-4, the V gene TRBV11-2; the match to TRBD2 covers 7 bases. The CDR3 totals 14 residues. Germline CDR1 SGHAT, CDR2 FQNNGV. V lost 5 bases and J lost 9; bases outside the gene matches: 10. CDR3: CASSNTGTGGIQYF. The DNA for the CDR3 is TGTGCCAGCAGCAACACCGGGACGGGGGGCATTCAGTACTTC.

CDR3 sequence reads: CASSLTVGPGELFF. CDR3 DNA sequence: TGTGCCAGCAGTCTAACGGTGGGCCCCGGGGAGCTGTTTTTT. This rearrangement joins TRBV2 to TRBJ2-2; D remains unclear. The CDR3 length is 14 residues. Germline assignment: CDR1 SNHLY and CDR2 FYNNEI. Between the trimmed V and J ends, which lost 5 bases and 6 bases, there was a span of 13 bases. The whole variable domain, remainder taken from reference TRBV2 and TRBJ2-2, is EPEVTQTPSHQVTQMGQEVILRCVPISNHLYFYWYRQILGQKVEFLVSFYNNEISEKSEIFDDQFSVERPDGSNFTLKIRSTKLEDSAMYFCASSLTVGPGELFFGEGSRLTVL.

The chain joins TRBV14 to TRBJ2-5, with D unresolved. V lost 2 bases and J 7 bases, leaving 20 bases between the germline ends. This CDR3 region has 16 residues. CDR1 and CDR2 (germline): SGHDN, FVKESK. The CDR3 nucleotides are TGTGCCAGCAGCCAATTAACGTTCCTTGGTCTAGGGACCCAGTACTTC. It translates to CASSQLTFLGLGTQYF.

The V call is TRBV5-6, the J call TRBJ2-7, with TRBD1 matching 8 bases. This CDR3 comprises 14 residues. V shed 0 bases, J shed 4 bases, and the junction held 3 bases outside the gene matches. Germline V gives CDR1 SGHDT, CDR2 YYEEEE. The DNA of the CDR3 is TGTGCCAGCAGCTTGGGGACAGGGACTTACGAGCAGTACTTC. Residues: CASSLGTGTYEQYF.

The rearrangement uses TRBV11-2 and TRBJ2-6; 8 nucleotides align to TRBD1. Germline V gives CDR1 SGHAT, CDR2 FQNNGV. J lost 0 bases, V lost 5 bases, and 12 bases had no gene match. The CDR3 runs to 19 residues. The CDR3 spells CASSPRSGQGLSGANVLTF. CDR3 DNA: TGTGCCAGCAGCCCCAGATCCGGACAGGGACTCTCTGGGGCCAACGTCCTGACTTTC.

The gene calls are TRBV10-1 and TRBJ2-1; D is possibly TRBD2 (6 bases). CDR1 WNHNN and CDR2 SYGVQD come from the germline V gene (reference sequence). This CDR3 is built from 13 residues. V dropped 4 bases and J dropped 12 bases, with 16 bases sitting between them. The CDR3 is CASSGGLPEGQFF. The DNA of the CDR3 is TGCGCCAGCAGTGGGGGACTTCCAGAAGGGCAGTTCTTC.

The V call is TRBV5-1, the J call TRBJ2-7, with D uncertain. There are 12 residues in the CDR3. Trimming took 4 bases from V and 4 from J, leaving 9 bases between them. Germline V gene lookup returns CDR1 SGHRS and CDR2 YFSETQ. The CDR3: CASSNSVYEQYF. CDR3 coding DNA: TGCGCCAGCAGCAATTCTGTTTACGAGCAGTACTTC.

This sequence joins TRBV18 and TRBJ1-5, with D unclear. The CDR3 spans 14 residues. CDR1 and CDR2 from the germline V gene are KGHSH and LQKENI. Trimming stripped 3 bases from V and 1 base from J, with 7 bases between. The CDR3 bases are TGTGCCAGCTCACCCCCGGGGAGCAATCAGCCCCAGCATTTT. It specifies CASSPPGSNQPQHF.

This clone was seen just once. The J gene is TRBJ2-1, the V gene TRBV9, with D perhaps matching TRBD2 (6 bases). The CDR3 contains 15 residues. Germline CDR1 SGDLS, CDR2 YYNGEE. The germline V and J ends were trimmed by 4 bases and 1 base, with 12 bases remaining between them. The CDR3 nucleotides are TGTGCCAGCAGCCCCGGTGGGGGGTCCTACAATGAGCAGTTCTTC. Protein product: CASSPGGGSYNEQFF.

V and J are TRBV9 and TRBJ2-1; no firm D call. Germline V gene lookup returns CDR1 SGDLS and CDR2 YYNGEE. Trimming removed 0 bases at V and 0 bases at J, with 10 bases between. The length of the CDR3 is 16 residues. The CDR3 nucleotides read TGTGCCAGCAGCGTAGCTGTACTGAGCTCCTACAATGAGCAGTTCTTC. This codes for CASSVAVLSSYNEQFF.

CDR3 in amino acids: CATKGEKLFF. The CDR3 nucleotides are TGTGCCACTAAGGGGGAAAAACTGTTTTTT. The chain combines TRBV28 with TRBJ1-4, with D tentatively TRBD1 (5 bases). The CDR3 has 10 amino acids. CDR1 and CDR2 (germline): MDHEN, SYDVKM. The V and J ends lost 10 bases and 8 bases respectively, with 8 bases between them.

This clone was detected once. The chain has TRBV29-1 and TRBJ2-3, with D perhaps TRBD2 (6 bases). The CDR3 length is 13 residues. Trimming took off 3 bases at V and 3 bases at J, with 10 bases between the two ends. CDR1 and CDR2 from the germline V gene are SQVTM and ANQGSEA. This chain's CDR3 is CSVDRGKTDTQYF. The CDR3 DNA is TGCAGCGTTGATCGCGGGAAGACAGATACGCAGTATTTT.

This chain connects TRBV2 to TRBJ1-2; TRBD1 might be the D (5 bases). Per the germline V gene, CDR1 is SNHLY and CDR2 is FYNNEI. The CDR3 sequence is 16 residues long. Trimming stripped 6 bases from V and 7 bases from J, with 24 bases between. DNA of the CDR3: TGTGCCAGCAGCCCCGAGAGGGGACTTGTCTCCTTTGGCTACACCTTC. Translation gives CASSPERGLVSFGYTF.

This clone was observed once. The V and J genes are TRBV28 and TRBJ2-7; 14 bases line up with TRBD2. Germline V lookup: CDR1 MDHEN, CDR2 SYDVKM. The CDR3 is 18 residues long. V was clipped by 6 bases and J by 0 bases; unmatched bases: 10. CDR3 bases: TGTGCCAGCAGCCGGGGACTAGCGGGGGCCACCCTCTCCTACGAGCAGTACTTC. This sequence encodes CASSRGLAGATLSYEQYF. Supplemented by reference TRBV28 and TRBJ2-7, the full variable domain reads DVKVTQSSRYLVKRTGEKVFLECVQDMDHENMFWYRQDPGLGLRLIYFSYDVKMKEKGDIPEGYSVSREKKERFSLILESASTNQTSMYLCASSRGLAGATLSYEQYFGPGTRLTVT.